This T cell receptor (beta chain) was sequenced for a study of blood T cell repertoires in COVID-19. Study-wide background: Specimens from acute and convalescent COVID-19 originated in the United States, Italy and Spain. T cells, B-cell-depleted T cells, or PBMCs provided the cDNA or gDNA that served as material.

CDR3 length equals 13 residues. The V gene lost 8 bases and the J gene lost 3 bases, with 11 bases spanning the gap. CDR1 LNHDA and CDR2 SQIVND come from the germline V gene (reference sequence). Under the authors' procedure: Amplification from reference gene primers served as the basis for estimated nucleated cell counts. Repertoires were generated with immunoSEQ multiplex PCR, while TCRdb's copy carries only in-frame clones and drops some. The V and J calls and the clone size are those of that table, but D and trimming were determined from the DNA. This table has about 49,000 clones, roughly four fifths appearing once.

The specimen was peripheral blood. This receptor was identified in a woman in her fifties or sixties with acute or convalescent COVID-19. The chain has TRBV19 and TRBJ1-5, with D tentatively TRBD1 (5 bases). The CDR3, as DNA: TGTGCCAGTGATTGGGGGGACAATCAGCCCCAGCATTTT. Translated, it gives CASDWGDNQPQHF.